These 13 T cell receptor beta chains came from one sample sequenced in a study of blood T cell repertoires in COVID-19. Profiled with immunoSEQ multiplex PCR; TCRdb holds only in-frame clones, not every one. The sample yields around 330,000 clones, about 91% seen once. The sample taken for sequencing was PBMCs or T cells enriched from blood (not recorded which). The receptors derive from a woman aged 18-29 years who had recovered from COVID-19.

This sequence joins TRBV18 and TRBJ2-1; 9 bases fit TRBD1. CDR1 KGHSH and CDR2 LQKENI come from the germline V gene. V was pared by 2 bases and J by 9 bases, with 5 bases of the junction left unmatched. The CDR3 contains 14 residues. In DNA, the CDR3 is TGTGCCAGCTCACCAACGGACAGGGGTGGTGAGCAGTTCTTC. This codes for CASSPTDRGGEQFF.

This CDR3 reads CATSRDLAGNTGELFF. CDR3 nucleotide sequence: TGTGCCACCAGCAGAGATTTGGCAGGGAACACCGGGGAGCTGTTTTTT. V usage is TRBV15 and J usage is TRBJ2-2; no clear D. This CDR3 is built from 16 residues. V dropped 0 bases and J dropped 1 base, with 9 bases sitting between them. Germline-derived CDR1 and CDR2 are LNHNV and YYDKDF (reference sequence).

The CDR3 reads CASSIGEGALDEQYF. In nucleotides, the CDR3 is TGTGCCAGTAGTATAGGAGAGGGGGCCCTCGACGAGCAGTACTTC. The chain combines TRBV19 with TRBJ2-7, with 7 bases matching TRBD1. This CDR3 region has 15 residues. V gave up 1 base and J gave up 5 bases; unmatched junction bases: 8. Germline V gene data show CDR1 as LNHDA and CDR2 as SQIVND (reference sequence).

This chain connects TRBV5-6 to TRBJ1-6; 7 nucleotides align to TRBD1. V lost 4 bases, J lost 8 bases, and 6 bases stayed unmatched. This CDR3 is built from 14 residues. The germline CDR1 and CDR2 sequences are SGHDT and YYEEEE. The chain's CDR3 is CASSLDRAHSPLHF. In nucleotides, the CDR3 is TGTGCCAGCAGCCTTGACAGGGCCCATTCACCCCTCCACTTT.

This chain joins TRBV7-2 and TRBJ2-2; TRBD1 is a possible D gene (6 bases). The CDR3 is made up of 13 amino acids. Deletions cut 5 bases from V and 4 bases from J, with 8 bases between. CDR1 is SGHTA, CDR2 FQGNSA, per germline. CDR3 loop: CASSARGTGELFF. CDR3 coding DNA: TGTGCCAGCAGCGCCAGGGGCACCGGGGAGCTGTTTTTT. Using reference TRBV7-2 and TRBJ2-2 for the parts outside the CDR3, the full variable domain is GAGVSQSPSNKVTEKGKDVELRCDPISGHTALYWYRQSLGQGLEFLIYFQGNSAPDKSGLPSDRFSAERTGGSVSTLTIQRTQQEDSAVYLCASSARGTGELFFGEGSRLTVL.

V usage is TRBV12-3 or TRBV12-4 and J usage is TRBJ1-5, with D uncertain. Trimming cost V 3 bases and J 4 bases, with 7 bases left between them. This CDR3 region has 13 residues. The CDR3 here is CASSFVPNQPQHF. CDR3 in DNA: TGTGCCAGCAGTTTCGTCCCTAATCAGCCCCAGCATTTT.

The gene calls are TRBV9 and TRBJ1-2; D is unresolved. Trimming removed 0 bases from V and 5 bases from J, with 11 bases in between. Germline V lookup: CDR1 SGDLS, CDR2 YYNGEE. The CDR3 spans 14 residues. CDR3 residues: CASSVVGQPYGYTF. The CDR3 nucleotides are TGTGCCAGCAGCGTAGTTGGGCAGCCTTATGGCTACACCTTC.

Remarks on this clone: At one end, the junction sequence differs from germline, possibly due to a read error. The chain recombines TRBV6-5 with TRBJ1-2, with 7 bases fitting TRBD1. This CDR3 contains 13 residues. Germline-derived CDR1 and CDR2 are MNHEY and SVGAGI. CDR3 DNA: TGCTTAACCAGGGACAGAGACTACTATGGCTACACCTTC. Protein product: CLTRDRDYYGYTF.

The V and J genes are TRBV5-1 and TRBJ2-3; D is undetermined. With 0 bases removed from V and 2 bases from J, the gap between germline ends came to 10 bases. Germline CDR1 SGHRS, CDR2 YFSETQ. The CDR3 spans 15 residues. DNA of the CDR3: TGCGCCAGCAGCTTGGTCCCCGTCTACACAGATACGCAGTATTTT. It encodes CASSLVPVYTDTQYF.

The rearrangement links TRBV28 to TRBJ1-4; 12 bases line up with TRBD1. In germline, CDR1 is MDHEN, CDR2 SYDVKM. The CDR3 has 16 residues. The ends lost 3 bases at V and 8 bases at J; junction bases unmatched: 7. The CDR3 protein is CASSFGGQGAREKLFF. CDR3 DNA sequence: TGTGCCAGCAGTTTCGGGGGACAGGGGGCAAGGGAAAAACTGTTTTTT.

The J gene is TRBJ1-3, the V gene TRBV18; tentative D call: TRBD1 (6 bases). Germline V lookup: CDR1 KGHSH, CDR2 LQKENI. V was cut by 4 bases and J by 0 bases, with 16 bases left in between. This CDR3 comprises 17 residues. The CDR3 spells CASSLRTDQSSGNTIYF. The CDR3 DNA follows: TGTGCCAGCTCACTTCGGACAGACCAAAGCTCTGGAAACACCATATATTTT.

V gene TRBV29-1 combines with J gene TRBJ2-1, with 9 bases lining up with TRBD2. The V segment lost 4 bases and the J segment 7 bases; nucleotides outside the gene matches: 8. The CDR3 length is 14 residues. The germline CDR1 and CDR2 sequences are SQVTM and ANQGSEA. CDR3: CSVARGGTGNEQFF. CDR3 coding DNA: TGCAGCGTTGCGCGGGGGGGTACGGGGAATGAGCAGTTCTTC.

The chain uses TRBV3-1 (or the pseudogene TRBV3-2) and TRBJ2-4; D unclear. This CDR3 contains 14 residues. V was shortened by 0 bases and J by 1 base, with 4 bases between the two germline ends. Germline V gene data show CDR1 as LGHDT and CDR2 as YNNKEL (reference sequence). Written as DNA, the CDR3 is TGTGCCAGCAGCCAAGACAGGGCCAAAAACATTCAGTACTTC. Protein sequence: CASSQDRAKNIQYF.